The clone carrying this TCR beta chain occurred a few times. Sequencing used immunoSEQ multiplex PCR; TCRdb keeps in-frame clones, though not all of them. The profile covers some 70,000 clones, with approximately 84% appearing a single time and roughly 4.8% taken by the ten largest. Germline V gene lookup returns CDR1 SQVTM and CDR2 ANQGSEA. The length of the CDR3 is 15 residues. V lost 5 bases to trimming and J lost 4 bases; unmatched junction nucleotides: 10. The data originate from a study of blood T cell repertoires in COVID-19. Sequenced: peripheral blood. The clonotype originates from an older woman with acute or convalescent COVID-19. The gene calls are TRBV29-1 and TRBJ2-3, with TRBD2 matching 9 bases. In DNA, the CDR3 is TGCAGCGTTCAACCGGGCGGGGGGGCAGCAGATACGCAGTATTTT. Its translation is CSVQPGGGAADTQYF.